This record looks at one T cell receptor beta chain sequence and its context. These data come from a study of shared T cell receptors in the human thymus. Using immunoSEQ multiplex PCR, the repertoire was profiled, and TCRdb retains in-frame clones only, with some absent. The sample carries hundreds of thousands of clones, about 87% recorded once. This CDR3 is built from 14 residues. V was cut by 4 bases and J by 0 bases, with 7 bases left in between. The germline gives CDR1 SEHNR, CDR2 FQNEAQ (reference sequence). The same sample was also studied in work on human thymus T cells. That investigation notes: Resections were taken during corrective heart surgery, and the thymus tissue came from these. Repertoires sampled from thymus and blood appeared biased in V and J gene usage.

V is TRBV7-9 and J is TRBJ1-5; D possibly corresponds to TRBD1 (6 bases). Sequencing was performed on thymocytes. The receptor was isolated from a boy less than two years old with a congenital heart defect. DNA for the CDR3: TGTGCCAGCAGCTCACAGGGTAGCAATCAGCCCCAGCATTTT. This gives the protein CASSSQGSNQPQHF.